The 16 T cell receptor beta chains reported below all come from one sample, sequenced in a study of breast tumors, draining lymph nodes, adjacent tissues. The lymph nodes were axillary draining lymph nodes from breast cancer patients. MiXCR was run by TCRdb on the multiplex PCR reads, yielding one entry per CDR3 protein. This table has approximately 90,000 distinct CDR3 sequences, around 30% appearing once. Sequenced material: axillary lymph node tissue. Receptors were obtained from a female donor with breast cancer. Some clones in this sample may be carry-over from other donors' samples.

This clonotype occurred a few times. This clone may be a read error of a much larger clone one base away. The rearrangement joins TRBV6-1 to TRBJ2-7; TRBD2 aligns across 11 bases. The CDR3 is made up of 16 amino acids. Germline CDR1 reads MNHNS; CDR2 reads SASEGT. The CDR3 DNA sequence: TGTGCCAGCAGTCAAGCAGCCCTAGCGGGGGGCTACGAGCAGTACTTC. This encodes CASSQAALAGGYEQYF.

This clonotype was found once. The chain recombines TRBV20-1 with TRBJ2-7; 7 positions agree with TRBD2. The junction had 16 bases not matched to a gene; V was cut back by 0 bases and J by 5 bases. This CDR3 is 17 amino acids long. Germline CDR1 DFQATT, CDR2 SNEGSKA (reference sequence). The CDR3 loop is CSARDREVGTLPHEQYF. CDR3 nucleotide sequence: TGCAGTGCTAGAGATCGGGAGGTGGGCACACTACCCCACGAGCAGTACTTC.

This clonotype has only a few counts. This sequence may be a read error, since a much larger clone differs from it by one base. For the CDR3, the DNA is TGTGCCAGCAGGGTACGGGGCCTACAAGAGACCCAGTACTTC. It specifies CASRVRGLQETQYF. This chain joins TRBV12-3 or TRBV12-4 and TRBJ2-5; possibly TRBD1 or TRBD2 for D (5 bases each). V was shortened by 6 bases and J by 2 bases, with 13 bases between the two germline ends. This CDR3 has 14 residues.

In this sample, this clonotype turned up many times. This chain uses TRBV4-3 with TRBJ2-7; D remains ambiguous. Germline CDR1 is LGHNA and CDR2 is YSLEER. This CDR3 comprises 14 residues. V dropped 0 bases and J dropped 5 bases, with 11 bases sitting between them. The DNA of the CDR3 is TGCGCCAGCAGCCAAGACTGGGGTTGGGACGAGCAGTACTTC. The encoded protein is CASSQDWGWDEQYF.

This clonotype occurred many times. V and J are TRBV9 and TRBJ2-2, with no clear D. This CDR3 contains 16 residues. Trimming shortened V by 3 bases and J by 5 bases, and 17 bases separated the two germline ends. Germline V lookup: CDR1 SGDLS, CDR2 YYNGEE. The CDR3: CASSARSTKSTGELFF. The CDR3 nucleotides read TGTGCCAGCAGCGCACGGTCCACCAAGAGTACCGGGGAGCTGTTTTTT.

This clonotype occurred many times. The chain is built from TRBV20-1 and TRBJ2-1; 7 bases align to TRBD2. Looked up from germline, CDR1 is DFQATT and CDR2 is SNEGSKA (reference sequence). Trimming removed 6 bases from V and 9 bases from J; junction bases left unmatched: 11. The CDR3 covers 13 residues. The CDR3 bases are TGCAGTGCCCAGAGGGGAGGGGTGGTTGAGCAGTTCTTC. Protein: CSAQRGGVVEQFF.

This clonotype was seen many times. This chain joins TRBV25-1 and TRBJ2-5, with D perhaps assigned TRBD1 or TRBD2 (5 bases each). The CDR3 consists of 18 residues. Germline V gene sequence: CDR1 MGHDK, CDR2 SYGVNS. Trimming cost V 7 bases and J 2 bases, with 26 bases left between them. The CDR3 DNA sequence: TGTGCCAGCACCGAAGCGGTCGGGGCCAGGGTGCTACAAGAGACCCAGTACTTC. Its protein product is CASTEAVGARVLQETQYF.

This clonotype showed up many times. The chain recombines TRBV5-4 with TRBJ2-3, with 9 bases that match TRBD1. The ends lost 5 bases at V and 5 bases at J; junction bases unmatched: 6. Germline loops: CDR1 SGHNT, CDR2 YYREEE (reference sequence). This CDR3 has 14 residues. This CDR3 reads CASSRRDREDTQYF. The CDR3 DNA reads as TGTGCCAGCAGTCGCCGGGACAGGGAAGATACGCAGTATTTT.

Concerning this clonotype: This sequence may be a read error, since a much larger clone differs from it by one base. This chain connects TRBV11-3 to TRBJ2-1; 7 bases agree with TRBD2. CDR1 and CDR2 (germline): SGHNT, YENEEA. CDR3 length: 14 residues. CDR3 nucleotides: TGTGTCAGCAGTCCAGATGGCGGGAGCAATGAGCAGTTCTTC. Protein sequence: CVSSPDGGSNEQFF.

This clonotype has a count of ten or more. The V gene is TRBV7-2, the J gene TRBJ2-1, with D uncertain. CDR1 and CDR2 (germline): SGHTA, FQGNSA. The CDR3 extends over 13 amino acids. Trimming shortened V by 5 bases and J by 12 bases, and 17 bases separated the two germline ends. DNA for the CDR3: TGTGCCAGCAGCGTCGAGCGCCTACACTCGCAGTTCTTC. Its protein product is CASSVERLHSQFF.

CDR3 nucleotides: TGTGCCAGTAGGACGGCTAGCGGGCACTCGGGGGGGCAGTTCTTC. This codes for CASRTASGHSGGQFF. The gene calls are TRBV19 and TRBJ2-1; TRBD2 matches at 8 bases. The V segment lost 6 bases and the J segment 12 bases; nucleotides outside the gene matches: 16. This CDR3 comprises 15 residues. The germline gives CDR1 LNHDA, CDR2 SQIVND (reference sequence).

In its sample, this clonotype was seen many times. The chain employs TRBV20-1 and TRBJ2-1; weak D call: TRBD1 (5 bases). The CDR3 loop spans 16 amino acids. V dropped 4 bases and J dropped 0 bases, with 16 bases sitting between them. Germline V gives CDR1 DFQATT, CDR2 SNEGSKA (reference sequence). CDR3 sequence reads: CSATSRQGISYNEQFF. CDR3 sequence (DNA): TGCAGTGCTACGTCCCGTCAGGGAATCTCCTACAATGAGCAGTTCTTC.

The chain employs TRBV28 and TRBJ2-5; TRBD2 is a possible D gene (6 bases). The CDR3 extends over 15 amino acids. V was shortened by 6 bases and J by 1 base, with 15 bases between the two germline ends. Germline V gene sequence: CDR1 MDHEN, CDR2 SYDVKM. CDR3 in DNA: TGTGCCAGCAGCCCCCCGGAGGGATTCCAAGAGACCCAGTACTTC. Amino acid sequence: CASSPPEGFQETQYF.

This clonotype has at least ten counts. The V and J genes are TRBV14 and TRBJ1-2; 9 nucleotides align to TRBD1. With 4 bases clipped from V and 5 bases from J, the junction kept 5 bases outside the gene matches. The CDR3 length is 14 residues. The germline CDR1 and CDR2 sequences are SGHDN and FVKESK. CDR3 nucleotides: TGTGCCAGCAGCCCACAACAGGGGGCGTATGGCTACACCTTC. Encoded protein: CASSPQQGAYGYTF.

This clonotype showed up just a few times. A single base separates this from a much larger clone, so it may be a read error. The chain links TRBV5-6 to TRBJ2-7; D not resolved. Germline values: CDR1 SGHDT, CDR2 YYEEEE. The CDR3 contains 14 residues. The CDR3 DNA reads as TGTGCCGGCAGCTTGGTTGGGCCGATGGGGGAGCAGTACTTC. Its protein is CAGSLVGPMGEQYF. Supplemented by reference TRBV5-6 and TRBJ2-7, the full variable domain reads DAGVTQSPTHLIKTRGQQVTLRCSPKSGHDTVSWYQQALGQGPQFIFQYYEEEERQRGNFPDRFSGHQFPNYSSELNVNALLLGDSALYLCAGSLVGPMGEQYFGPGTRLTVT.

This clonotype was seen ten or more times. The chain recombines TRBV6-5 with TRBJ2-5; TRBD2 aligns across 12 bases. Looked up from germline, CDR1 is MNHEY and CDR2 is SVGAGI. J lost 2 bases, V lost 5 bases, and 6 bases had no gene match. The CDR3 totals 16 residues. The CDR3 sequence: CASSKRLAGVQETQYF. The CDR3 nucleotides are TGTGCCAGCAGTAAACGACTAGCGGGAGTTCAAGAGACCCAGTACTTC.